This section outlines one TCR beta chain sequence together with its context. The naive CD8 subset, CD45RO-negative cells positively selected for CCR7, excluded terminally differentiated effector memory CD45RA+ cells. Donors, without exception, were Caucasian adults residing in Nashville, Tennessee. This entry comes from a study of shared clonotypes between healthy human individuals. Study overall: For every donor, three CD4 naive, three CD4 memory, two CD8 naive and one CD8 memory plates were used.

Replicate PCRs run on sorted subsets employed roughly 190 ng DNA, 30,000 to 35,000 T cell genomes. Authors' data handling: ImmunoSEQ yielded junction-only sequences lacking quality scores, so filtering differed. Some clones are missing from TCRdb's copy, which holds only in-frame ones; the method was immunoSEQ multiplex PCR. V and J calls and clone size are those listed in that table; D and trimming were worked out from the DNA. Counted here are about 590,000 clones, roughly 95% occurring once; the ten biggest clones make up 0.095% to 0.12%. CDR3 length: 14 residues. Germline V gene data show CDR1 as MNHEY and CDR2 as SMNVEV (reference sequence). Trimming stripped 2 bases from V and 6 bases from J, with 13 bases between.

The receptor comes from a woman between 25 and 40 years old in good health. The sequencing sample was made of naive CD8+ T cells sorted from blood. The chain recombines TRBV27 with TRBJ1-2, with a possible D match to TRBD1 (6 bases). CDR3 in DNA: TGTGCCAGCAGTTTACGGGGGCCAGTGGATGGCTACACCTTC. Its translation: CASSLRGPVDGYTF.